This T cell receptor (beta chain) was identified in a study of fetal regulatory T cell absence and autoimmunity. Notes on the study in general: Pancreas TCRs were oligoclonally enriched versus cord blood, some clones over 95-fold. Pancreas and cord blood did not differ much in TRB family usage.

CDR3 length: 11 residues. TCRdb's copy holds only in-frame clones and misses some; the assay was immunoSEQ multiplex PCR. Of about 50,000 clones in the sample, around 83% were seen once. To note about this clone: Its antigen remains unknown.

This chain joins TRBV21-1 and TRBJ2-7. TRBV21-1 is termed a pseudogene. The sequence was obtained from a newborn boy with IPEX syndrome. The sample consisted of cord blood. The CDR3 protein is CASSKTYEQYF. CDR3 coding DNA: TGTGCCAGCAGCAAAACCTACGAGCAGTACTTC.